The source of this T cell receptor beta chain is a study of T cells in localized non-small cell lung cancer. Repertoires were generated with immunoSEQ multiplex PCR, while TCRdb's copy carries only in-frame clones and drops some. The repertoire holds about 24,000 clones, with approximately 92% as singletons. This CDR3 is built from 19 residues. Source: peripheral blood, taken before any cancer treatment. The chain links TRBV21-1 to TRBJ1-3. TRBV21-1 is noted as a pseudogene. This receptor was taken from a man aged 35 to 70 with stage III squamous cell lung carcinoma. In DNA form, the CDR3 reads TGTGCCAGCAGCAAATATAAGCCTTTAGGGCGGTTCTCTGGAAACACCATATATTTT. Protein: CASSKYKPLGRFSGNTIYF.